Below, 14 T cell receptor beta chains from the same sample are listed, as sequenced in a study of yellow fever vaccine responses in identical twins. TCRdb used MiXCR to reprocess the RT-PCR reads, holding one entry per CDR3 protein. The data contain about 16,000 distinct CDR3 sequences, approximately 82% of them singletons. This specimen consisted of T cells from blood (PBMCs), unsorted or a sorted subset (not recorded which), obtained before or after yellow fever vaccination (not recorded which). All receptors come from a woman aged 18-35 years who received the yellow fever vaccine.

The chain employs TRBV29-1 and TRBJ2-7; D perhaps matches TRBD1 (5 bases). The CDR3 sequence is 12 residues long. CDR1 and CDR2 (germline): SQVTM, ANQGSEA. With 3 bases removed from V and 3 bases from J, the gap between germline ends came to 9 bases. In DNA form, the CDR3 reads TGCAGCGTTGAGGGGCTTGACTACGAGCAGTACTTC. Its translation: CSVEGLDYEQYF.

V and J are TRBV5-5 and TRBJ2-7; D is undetermined. This CDR3 has 13 amino acids. V dropped 0 bases and J dropped 3 bases, with 7 bases sitting between them. From germline, CDR1 is SGHKS and CDR2 YYEKEE (reference sequence). The CDR3 spells CASSLVPDYEQYF. The CDR3 DNA sequence: TGTGCCAGCAGCTTGGTTCCGGACTACGAGCAGTACTTC.

This rearrangement joins TRBV4-2 to TRBJ2-5, with no clear D. V was shortened by 0 bases and J by 5 bases, with 13 bases between the two germline ends. The length of the CDR3 is 15 residues. Looked up from germline, CDR1 is LGHNA and CDR2 is YNFKEQ. The CDR3 region is CASSQDEASVETQYF. Written as DNA, the CDR3 is TGTGCCAGCAGCCAAGATGAGGCAAGCGTTGAGACCCAGTACTTC.

The chain employs TRBV2 and TRBJ2-4; D gene unclear. Trimming removed 5 bases from V and 6 bases from J, with 14 bases in between. Germline V gene sequence: CDR1 SNHLY, CDR2 FYNNEI. This CDR3 region has 14 residues. The CDR3 is CASSTNRQRNIQYF. DNA of the CDR3: TGTGCCAGCAGTACTAATCGGCAACGAAACATTCAGTACTTC.

The V gene is TRBV5-1, the J gene TRBJ2-7; D is uncertain. The CDR3 is 14 amino acids. V gave up 0 bases and J gave up 1 base, with 8 bases separating them. CDR1 SGHRS and CDR2 YFSETQ come from the germline V gene. The CDR3 nucleotides read TGCGCCAGCAGCTTGGGCGTCGGATCCTACGAGCAGTACTTC. This encodes CASSLGVGSYEQYF.

V gene TRBV18 combines with J gene TRBJ2-3, with a tentative D call TRBD1 (5 bases). Trimming stripped 6 bases from V and 5 bases from J, with 15 bases between. This CDR3 spans 14 amino acids. The V gene's germline CDR1 is KGHSH and CDR2 LQKENI. The CDR3 here is CASSSIATGDTQYF. In nucleotides, the CDR3 is TGTGCCAGCTCTTCGATTGCTACAGGAGATACGCAGTATTTT.

This chain links TRBV24-1 with TRBJ2-1, with 15 positions matching TRBD2. This CDR3 has 13 residues. Germline lookup yields CDR1 KGHDR and CDR2 SFDVKD. Germline trimming cut 9 bases from V and 7 bases from J; bases unmatched to any gene: 0. CDR3 sequence: CATGTSGRNEQFF. The CDR3 DNA sequence: TGTGCCACCGGGACTAGCGGGAGGAATGAGCAGTTCTTC.

J is TRBJ2-1 and V is TRBV29-1; TRBD1 might be the D (5 bases). The CDR3 length is 14 residues. V lost 3 bases, J lost 6 bases, and 15 bases lay in between. Germline assignment: CDR1 SQVTM and CDR2 ANQGSEA. CDR3 residues: CSVDWQGFANEQFF. In DNA, the CDR3 is TGCAGCGTTGATTGGCAGGGTTTTGCCAATGAGCAGTTCTTC.

The V call is TRBV20-1, the J call TRBJ1-5; D uncertain. Germline lookup yields CDR1 DFQATT and CDR2 SNEGSKA (reference sequence). The V gene lost 4 bases and the J gene lost 6 bases, with 16 bases spanning the gap. This CDR3 comprises 14 residues. The CDR3: CSAIQKIDGQPQHF. The CDR3 DNA reads TGCAGTGCTATTCAAAAGATTGATGGTCAGCCCCAGCATTTT.

CDR3 sequence: CSVGEGLNEQYF. In nucleotides, the CDR3 is TGCAGCGTTGGGGAGGGGCTGAACGAGCAGTACTTC. The chain employs TRBV29-1 and TRBJ2-7, with 7 positions matching TRBD2. Germline CDR1 SQVTM, CDR2 ANQGSEA. The CDR3 extends over 12 amino acids. The trim removed 4 bases at V and 5 bases at J, leaving 5 bases unmatched.

J is TRBJ2-3 and V is TRBV20-1; 8 positions match TRBD2. V gave up 1 base and J gave up 5 bases; unmatched junction bases: 2. CDR1 and CDR2 from the germline V gene are DFQATT and SNEGSKA (reference sequence). The CDR3 consists of 13 residues. The CDR3 spells CSARAGGKDTQYF. For the CDR3, the DNA is TGCAGTGCTAGAGCGGGGGGGAAAGATACGCAGTATTTT.

This clonotype was recorded only once. The rearrangement links TRBV11-2 to TRBJ2-1, with D possibly being TRBD2 (5 bases). Germline CDR1 SGHAT, CDR2 FQNNGV. The CDR3 runs 11 residues. The V gene lost 8 bases and the J gene lost 6 bases, with 8 bases spanning the gap. This chain's CDR3 is CASAEGNEQFF. In nucleotides, the CDR3 is TGTGCCAGCGCCGAGGGCAATGAGCAGTTCTTC.

This chain uses TRBV18 with TRBJ2-3; D is possibly TRBD1 or TRBD2 (5 bases each). Germline-derived CDR1 and CDR2 are KGHSH and LQKENI. CDR3 length: 15 residues. V lost 3 bases, J lost 0 bases, and 10 bases lay in between. CDR3 amino acids: CASSPRDGSTDTQYF. For the CDR3, the DNA is TGTGCCAGCTCACCCCGGGACGGGAGCACAGATACGCAGTATTTT.

The CDR3 DNA sequence: TGCGCCAGCAGTGCTGCCGGGACCTCGTTAGATGGCTACACCTTC. Encoded protein: CASSAAGTSLDGYTF. The V call is TRBV10-1, the J call TRBJ1-2; TRBD1 might be the D (5 bases). Trimming cost V 4 bases and J 6 bases, with 18 bases left between them. This CDR3 contains 15 residues. CDR1 is WNHNN and CDR2 is SYGVQD in the germline V gene (reference sequence).